This TCR beta chain comes out of a study of T-cell memory formation after mild COVID-19. MiXCR, run by TCRdb on the 5' RACE reads, gives a single entry per CDR3 protein. The table records 250,000 to 400,000 distinct CDR3 sequences, roughly an eighth of them present only once. CDR1 DFQATT and CDR2 SNEGSKA come from the germline V gene (reference sequence). The CDR3 runs 14 residues. Deletions cut 2 bases from V and 4 bases from J, with 11 bases between. Study-wide findings and caveats: Mostly located in CM and EM were contracting CD4+ clones, with contracting CD8+ clones located in EMRA. Day 37-peaking second-wave clones had unconfirmed SARS-CoV-2 specificity. Some clones that responded turned up in pre-infection memory, which suggests that cross-reactive memory joined in.

Note on this clonotype: The antigen is undetermined.

The specimen was PBMCs or a T cell subset sorted from them (not recorded which). The V and J genes are TRBV20-1 and TRBJ1-4, with unresolved D. The source is a young man who had mild COVID-19 (a few samples of this study predate the infection). Cell type and time point are not known. CDR3 DNA sequence: TGCAGTGCTAGAAGGGCAGGTGATAATGAAAAACTGTTTTTT. Translating gives CSARRAGDNEKLFF.